These T cell receptor beta chains were read from a single sample in a study of T cells in Graves' hyperthyroidism and ophthalmopathy. TCRdb ran MiXCR on the multiplex PCR reads and lists one entry per CDR3 protein. The sample comprises about 420,000 distinct CDR3 sequences, approximately 13% of which are singletons, and about 5% rests with the top ten. Sequenced material: blood. Receptors originate from a woman younger than 30 with Graves' hyperthyroidism. CDR3s include the opening cysteine and the closing phenylalanine or tryptophan. D genes are given only for firm matches. The size field is filled for only some rows; it gives once, few, many or a size class.

clone size: few; CDR3 length: 13; D gene: -; J gene: TRBJ1-2; V gene: TRBV20-1; CDR3 protein: CSARPKTNYGYTF; CDR3 DNA: TGCAGTGCTAGACCTAAGACTAACTATGGCTACACCTTC
clone size: many; CDR3 length: 13; D gene: -; J gene: TRBJ1-5; V gene: TRBV27; CDR3 protein: CASSLLENQPQHF; CDR3 DNA: TGTGCCAGCAGTTTATTAGAGAATCAGCCCCAGCATTTT
clone size: -; CDR3 length: 19; D gene: TRBD1; J gene: TRBJ2-7; V gene: TRBV12-3/TRBV12-4; CDR3 protein: CASSLVWKRTGGNFYEQYF; CDR3 DNA: TGTGCCAGCAGTTTGGTCTGGAAACGGACAGGGGGCAATTTCTACGAGCAGTACTTC
clone size: many; CDR3 length: 19; D gene: TRBD2; J gene: TRBJ2-1; V gene: TRBV20-1; CDR3 protein: CSARDYPGLAGGGMYEQFF; CDR3 DNA: TGCAGTGCTAGAGACTACCCTGGACTAGCGGGAGGAGGCATGTATGAGCAGTTCTTC
clone size: many; CDR3 length: 14; D gene: TRBD2; J gene: TRBJ2-7; V gene: TRBV20-1; CDR3 protein: CSARDGTSGGEQYF; CDR3 DNA: TGCAGTGCTAGAGACGGGACTAGCGGAGGGGAGCAGTACTTC
clone size: once; CDR3 length: 15; D gene: TRBD1; J gene: TRBJ1-4; V gene: TRBV29-1; CDR3 protein: CSVTPGQGANEKLFF; CDR3 DNA: TGCAGCGTTACTCCGGGACAGGGAGCAAATGAAAAACTGTTTTTT
clone size: -; CDR3 length: 16; D gene: TRBD2; J gene: TRBJ2-2; V gene: TRBV18; CDR3 protein: CASRSGTSGPTGELFF; CDR3 DNA: TGTGCCAGCCGTTCCGGGACTAGCGGGCCAACCGGGGAGCTGTTTTTT
clone size: -; CDR3 length: 16; D gene: TRBD2; J gene: TRBJ2-5; V gene: TRBV5-1; CDR3 protein: CASSRLAGGHQETQYF; CDR3 DNA: TGCGCCAGCAGCCGACTAGCGGGAGGGCACCAAGAGACCCAGTACTTC
clone size: -; CDR3 length: 15; D gene: TRBD2; J gene: TRBJ2-1; V gene: TRBV5-4; CDR3 protein: CASSLAGLASNEQFF; CDR3 DNA: TGTGCCAGCAGCTTGGCTGGACTAGCCTCCAATGAGCAGTTCTTC
clone size: few; CDR3 length: 15; D gene: -; J gene: TRBJ2-7; V gene: TRBV19; CDR3 protein: CASSPGELLTSEQYF; CDR3 DNA: TGTGCCAGTAGTCCAGGGGAATTACTAACTAGCGAGCAGTACTTC
clone size: many; CDR3 length: 15; D gene: -; J gene: TRBJ2-1; V gene: TRBV7-3; CDR3 protein: CASSLMSGSSVEQFF; CDR3 DNA: TGTGCCAGCAGCTTAATGAGCGGTAGCTCCGTTGAGCAGTTCTTC
clone size: many; CDR3 length: 15; D gene: -; J gene: TRBJ1-3; V gene: TRBV18; CDR3 protein: CASSQTQFSGNTIYF; CDR3 DNA: TGTGCCAGCTCACAGACTCAATTCTCTGGAAACACCATATATTTT
clone size: few; CDR3 length: 13; D gene: -; J gene: TRBJ2-2; V gene: TRBV12-3/TRBV12-4; CDR3 protein: CASSFASPGELFF; CDR3 DNA: TGTGCCAGCAGTTTTGCTAGCCCCGGGGAGCTGTTTTTT
clone size: -; CDR3 length: 15; D gene: -; J gene: TRBJ1-4; V gene: TRBV10-2; CDR3 protein: CASVVFGSLNEKLFF; CDR3 DNA: TGCGCCAGCGTTGTGTTTGGCAGCCTGAATGAAAAACTGTTTTTT
clone size: many; CDR3 length: 11; D gene: -; J gene: TRBJ2-5; V gene: TRBV20-1; CDR3 protein: CSARRQETQYF; CDR3 DNA: TGCAGTGCTAGGCGCCAAGAGACCCAGTACTTC
clone size: few; CDR3 length: 13; D gene: -; J gene: TRBJ2-3; V gene: TRBV29-1; CDR3 protein: CSAIRSSTDTQYF; CDR3 DNA: TGCAGCGCCATAAGGAGCAGCACAGATACGCAGTATTTT
clone size: few; CDR3 length: 15; D gene: -; J gene: TRBJ2-1; V gene: TRBV7-2; CDR3 protein: CASSLDGEPYNEQFF; CDR3 DNA: TGTGCCAGCAGCTTAGACGGGGAGCCTTACAATGAGCAGTTCTTC
clone size: many; CDR3 length: 16; D gene: -; J gene: TRBJ1-5; V gene: TRBV11-3; CDR3 protein: CASSLVTGGVHQPQHF; CDR3 DNA: TGTGCCAGCAGCTTAGTCACGGGGGGCGTCCATCAGCCCCAGCATTTT
clone size: many; CDR3 length: 16; D gene: TRBD2; J gene: TRBJ2-7; V gene: TRBV20-1; CDR3 protein: CSASGGRLAGASEQYF; CDR3 DNA: TGCAGTGCTAGCGGGGGTAGACTAGCGGGAGCCTCCGAGCAGTACTTC